The present entry profiles one TCR beta chain with its context. What it binds is unknown. The CDR3 runs to 15 residues. Germline V gene lookup returns CDR1 SGHRS and CDR2 YFSETQ. J lost 3 bases, V lost 3 bases, and 5 bases had no gene match. PCR was performed a second time for about 7 to 11 cycles using a sample-barcoded 5' primer and a J-beta primer mix. Each CDR3 protein gets one entry after TCRdb re-called the 5' RACE reads with MiXCR. This sample carries 450,000 to 600,000 distinct CDR3 sequences, around 27% of them seen once, and the ten largest clones take approximately 3.7%. These data belong to a study of blood T cells in healthy people across ages. General study points: The study lacked donor CMV status, which possibly confounded expanded clonotype changes.

These same data were also listed under a study on T cells of mothers and their children. From that paper: According to the study, all extracted RNA entered cDNA synthesis at around 1.5 ug per 15 ul.

Sample: blood. This sequence originates from a boy aged 2-9 years in good health. V and J are TRBV5-1 and TRBJ1-4; TRBD1 matches 7 bases. The CDR3 protein is CASSSTGVSNEKLFF. DNA of the CDR3: TGCGCCAGCAGCTCAACAGGGGTATCTAATGAAAAACTGTTTTTT.